Shown below are 27 T cell receptor beta chains from a single sample sequenced in a study of Ad26.COV2.S vaccination and SARS-CoV-2 variants. Treatment here: roughly 20 received Ad26.COV2.S at low or high dose, single or two shots; 5 received placebo; per-sample allocation not given. Vaccine and placebo recipients were sampled on day 63 after the first injection. The method was immunoSEQ multiplex PCR; TCRdb's version includes in-frame clones alone and lacks a portion of them. The data contain about 380,000 clones, around four fifths of them singletons. The sequenced sample was peripheral blood, obtained in a trial of Ad26.COV2.S vaccine versus placebo. The receptors derive from a person aged 18-60 years who received the Ad26.COV2.S COVID-19 vaccine or a placebo.

This clone was observed once. The V gene is TRBV2, the J gene TRBJ1-2; maybe TRBD1 (6 bases). The CDR3 runs to 10 residues. Per the germline V gene, CDR1 is SNHLY and CDR2 is FYNNEI. CDR3 sequence (DNA): TGTGTAAGGGGGAACTATGGCTACACCTTC. Its protein product is CVRGNYGYTF.

The J gene is TRBJ1-2, the V gene TRBV5-4, with 7 bases identical to TRBD1. The CDR3 totals 13 residues. V lost 9 bases and J lost 5; bases outside the gene matches: 10. The germline gives CDR1 SGHNT, CDR2 YYREEE (reference sequence). CDR3 DNA sequence: TGTGCCATCCCTTCCAGGGGGAGATATGGCTACACCTTC. It translates to CAIPSRGRYGYTF.

J is TRBJ2-2 and V is TRBV27; TRBD1 or TRBD2 may be the D gene (6 bases each). The CDR3 spans 15 residues. V shed 0 bases and J shed 4 bases, with 9 bases lying between them. CDR1 is MNHEY, CDR2 SMNVEV, per germline (reference sequence). The CDR3 region is CASSLSWGATGELFF. The CDR3 DNA reads TGTGCCAGCAGTTTATCGTGGGGGGCCACCGGGGAGCTGTTTTTT.

This chain connects TRBV5-1 to TRBJ1-1; D gene uncertain. Germline V gene sequence: CDR1 SGHRS, CDR2 YFSETQ. This CDR3 comprises 15 residues. Trimming removed 1 base from V and 3 bases from J, with 13 bases in between. The CDR3 here is CASSLNAGVDTEAFF. The CDR3 region has the DNA TGCGCCAGCAGCTTGAATGCTGGGGTGGACACTGAAGCTTTCTTT.

The chain carries TRBV5-4 and TRBJ2-1; 9 bases align to TRBD1. V dropped 7 bases and J dropped 5; count of bases not matched to a gene: 10. The CDR3 sequence is 15 residues long. Germline lookup yields CDR1 SGHNT and CDR2 YYREEE (reference sequence). The CDR3 sequence: CASQLGQGLHNEQFF. The CDR3, as DNA: TGTGCCAGCCAGCTTGGACAGGGGCTCCACAATGAGCAGTTCTTC.

J is TRBJ1-6 and V is TRBV7-9; 9 nucleotides line up with TRBD1. Germline CDR1 is SEHNR and CDR2 is FQNEAQ (reference sequence). CDR3 length: 14 residues. After removal of 5 bases from V and 10 bases from J, the junction contained 6 bases not matched to a gene. The CDR3 bases are TGTGCCAGCAGCACACAGGGGGCCGGCTCACCCCTCCACTTT. Residues: CASSTQGAGSPLHF.

The chain employs TRBV27 and TRBJ2-4; D gene ambiguous. The germline gives CDR1 MNHEY, CDR2 SMNVEV (reference sequence). The CDR3 sequence is 15 residues long. Trimming removed 2 bases at V and 5 bases at J, with 13 bases between. In DNA, the CDR3 is TGTGCCAGCAGTTTAACCCGAAACCGTCAAAACATTCAGTACTTC. Translation gives CASSLTRNRQNIQYF.

V is TRBV19 and J is TRBJ2-7; 7 bases map to TRBD2. The CDR3 extends over 13 amino acids. Germline V lookup: CDR1 LNHDA, CDR2 SQIVND (reference sequence). The V segment lost 3 bases and the J segment 3 bases; nucleotides outside the gene matches: 2. For the CDR3, the DNA is TGTGCCAGTAGTATGGGAGGGCTCTACGAGCAGTACTTC. Encoded protein: CASSMGGLYEQYF.

The rearrangement uses TRBV7-2 and TRBJ1-4; TRBD1 might be the D (5 bases). The CDR3 sequence is 14 residues long. From germline, CDR1 is SGHTA and CDR2 FQGNSA. With 2 bases removed from V and 5 bases from J, the gap between germline ends came to 9 bases. CDR3 sequence (DNA): TGTGCCAGCAGCTTATGGGGCCGCAATGAAAAACTGTTTTTT. Residues: CASSLWGRNEKLFF.

This clone was observed a single time. This chain connects TRBV5-1 to TRBJ1-1, with D possibly TRBD1 on 5 matching bases. CDR1 is SGHRS, CDR2 YFSETQ, per germline. The ends were cut back, 3 bases at V and 4 bases at J, with 16 bases in the middle. CDR3 length equals 15 residues. CDR3 sequence (DNA): TGCGCCAGCAGCTGGGGCGGAGCCGAGGTCACTGAAGCTTTCTTT. This encodes CASSWGGAEVTEAFF.

This sequence joins TRBV27 and TRBJ2-1; 7 nucleotides line up with TRBD2. The CDR3 has 15 amino acids. In germline, CDR1 is MNHEY, CDR2 SMNVEV (reference sequence). Trimming at V came to 9 bases and at J to 3 bases, leaving 11 bases not matched to a gene. CDR3 coding DNA: TGTGCCAGTTCCCACCGGGACTACTTCTACAATGAGCAGTTCTTC. It yields the protein CASSHRDYFYNEQFF.

The J gene is TRBJ1-4, the V gene TRBV19, with D perhaps matching TRBD1 (5 bases). Germline assignment: CDR1 LNHDA and CDR2 SQIVND (reference sequence). Trimming stripped 6 bases from V and 8 bases from J, with 22 bases between. This CDR3 contains 16 residues. The CDR3: CASSPRPWRGGEKLFF. CDR3 nucleotide sequence: TGTGCCAGTAGCCCTCGCCCATGGAGGGGTGGAGAAAAACTGTTTTTT.

The count of this clone is one. The chain carries TRBV7-2 and TRBJ2-1; D uncertain. CDR3 length: 15 amino acids. Trimming pared 2 bases from V and 6 bases from J, leaving 14 bases between. The germline V gene has CDR1 SGHTA and CDR2 FQGNSA. The CDR3 sequence is CASSLLRGAGNEQFF. The CDR3 DNA reads as TGTGCCAGCAGCTTACTACGAGGAGCAGGCAATGAGCAGTTCTTC.

V usage is TRBV5-1 and J usage is TRBJ2-3, with D possibly TRBD2 on 6 matching bases. The CDR3 is 16 amino acids. With 3 bases removed from V and 2 bases from J, the gap between germline ends came to 16 bases. The germline CDR1 and CDR2 sequences are SGHRS and YFSETQ. CDR3: CASSSGRAGFTDTQYF. The CDR3 DNA reads as TGCGCCAGCAGCTCGGGGCGGGCGGGGTTCACAGATACGCAGTATTTT. Looking up the rest from reference TRBV5-1 and TRBJ2-3 gives the full variable domain: KAGVTQTPRYLIKTRGQQVTLSCSPISGHRSVSWYQQTPGQGLQFLFEYFSETQRNKGNFPGRFSGRQFSNSRSEMNVSTLELGDSALYLCASSSGRAGFTDTQYFGPGTRLTVL.

This clone appeared a single time. This sequence joins TRBV20-1 and TRBJ2-7, with D maybe TRBD2 (5 bases). Germline V CDR1 and CDR2: DFQATT, SNEGSKA (reference sequence). This CDR3 is 11 amino acids long. V lost 8 bases, J lost 4 bases, and 12 bases lay in between. CDR3 protein: CSPARGYEQYF. The DNA for the CDR3 is TGCAGTCCCGCCCGGGGATACGAGCAGTACTTC.

The rearrangement links TRBV7-9 to TRBJ1-6; 7 bases agree with TRBD1. CDR1 is SEHNR, CDR2 FQNEAQ, per germline (reference sequence). The CDR3 covers 14 residues. With 2 bases clipped from V and 8 bases from J, the junction kept 3 bases outside the gene matches. The CDR3, as DNA: TGTGCCAGCAGCTTACTACAGGGGTATTCACCCCTCCACTTT. Its translation: CASSLLQGYSPLHF.

V and J are TRBV3-1 (or the pseudogene TRBV3-2) and TRBJ2-7; the D is unclear. V was trimmed by 0 bases and J by 0 bases, leaving 9 bases between them. Looked up from germline, CDR1 is LGHDT and CDR2 is YNNKEL (reference sequence). The CDR3 spans 15 residues. CDR3 loop: CASSQEAQISYEQYF. The CDR3 DNA sequence: TGTGCCAGCAGCCAAGAGGCCCAGATCTCCTACGAGCAGTACTTC.

This clone was found once. The chain recombines TRBV27 with TRBJ1-5, with D maybe TRBD1 (6 bases). Trimming shortened V by 4 bases and J by 9 bases, and 19 bases separated the two germline ends. Germline lookup yields CDR1 MNHEY and CDR2 SMNVEV (reference sequence). The CDR3 extends over 15 amino acids. This CDR3 reads CASSYSQGTTWPQHF. CDR3 coding DNA: TGTGCCAGCAGTTACTCACAAGGGACAACCTGGCCCCAGCATTTT.

The gene calls are TRBV5-1 and TRBJ1-1; the match to TRBD1 covers 8 bases. The germline V gene encodes CDR1 SGHRS and CDR2 YFSETQ. V was clipped by 0 bases and J by 7 bases; unmatched bases: 11. The CDR3 covers 16 residues. CDR3 residues: CASSLAITPGGGEAFF. In DNA form, the CDR3 reads TGCGCCAGCAGCTTGGCCATAACACCAGGGGGCGGTGAAGCTTTCTTT.

The rearrangement joins TRBV2 to TRBJ2-4; possible D gene TRBD1, 5 bases. Trimming took off 4 bases at V and 4 bases at J, with 14 bases between the two ends. The germline V gene has CDR1 SNHLY and CDR2 FYNNEI. The CDR3 runs 15 residues. As DNA, the CDR3 is TGTGCCAGCAGTGTAGAAAGGGGCCCTAAAAACATTCAGTACTTC. Amino acids: CASSVERGPKNIQYF.

The count of this clone is one. The chain carries TRBV7-9 and TRBJ2-3, with 12 nucleotides matching TRBD2. This CDR3 contains 18 residues. CDR1 is SEHNR, CDR2 FQNEAQ, per germline (reference sequence). V lost 1 base and J lost 1; bases outside the gene matches: 6. CDR3 region: CASSLGTSGVTRTDTQYF. The CDR3 DNA reads as TGTGCCAGCAGCTTAGGGACTAGCGGGGTAACCCGCACAGATACGCAGTATTTT.

The CDR3 DNA reads as TGTGCCAGCTCACCGCGACAGGGACTCTCCTACGAGCAGTACTTC. Translation gives CASSPRQGLSYEQYF. The gene calls are TRBV18 and TRBJ2-7; D possibly corresponds to TRBD1 (7 bases). The CDR3 consists of 15 residues. Germline CDR1 and CDR2: KGHSH and LQKENI. V was cut by 3 bases and J by 0 bases, with 12 bases left in between.

This chain uses TRBV7-3 with TRBJ2-3; 7 nucleotides align to TRBD2. V gave up 3 bases and J gave up 3 bases; unmatched junction bases: 6. The CDR3 runs 15 residues. CDR1 is SGHTA, CDR2 FQGTGA, per germline. The CDR3 DNA sequence: TGTGCCAGCAGCTTTATCCCTAGCGGAACAGATACGCAGTATTTT. It yields the protein CASSFIPSGTDTQYF.

The genes are TRBV12-5 and TRBJ1-2; D may be TRBD1 (6 bases). V was shortened by 0 bases and J by 0 bases, with 17 bases between the two germline ends. The CDR3 has 18 amino acids. Germline V CDR1 and CDR2: LGHNT, FRNRAP. The CDR3 loop reads CASGLVARGLYTNYGYTF. In DNA form, the CDR3 reads TGTGCTAGTGGTTTGGTAGCCAGGGGCCTTTACACTAACTATGGCTACACCTTC. The whole variable domain, filled in from reference TRBV12-5 and TRBJ1-2, reads DARVTQTPRHKVTEMGQEVTMRCQPILGHNTVFWYRQTMMQGLELLAYFRNRAPLDDSGMPKDRFSAEMPDATLATLKIQPSEPRDSAVYFCASGLVARGLYTNYGYTFGSGTRLTVV.

V gene TRBV7-3 combines with J gene TRBJ2-3; 8 bases fit TRBD2. The CDR3 runs to 18 residues. Looked up from germline, CDR1 is SGHTA and CDR2 is FQGTGA. The V segment lost 4 bases and the J segment 5 bases; nucleotides outside the gene matches: 17. The CDR3 DNA is TGTGCCAGCAGCTCCCTCGGGTCAAGCGGGGGAAGAGAAGATACGCAGTATTTT. Translated, it gives CASSSLGSSGGREDTQYF.

The chain recombines TRBV9 with TRBJ2-5; TRBD2 matches 7 bases. The V segment lost 10 bases and the J segment 4 bases; nucleotides outside the gene matches: 4. The CDR3 consists of 11 residues. From germline, CDR1 is SGDLS and CDR2 YYNGEE. The CDR3 region is CASGEGETQYF. The DNA for the CDR3 is TGTGCCTCCGGGGAGGGAGAGACCCAGTACTTC.

The chain uses TRBV5-5 and TRBJ2-1, with 8 bases that match TRBD1. V was clipped by 5 bases and J by 11 bases; unmatched bases: 24. CDR1 SGHKS and CDR2 YYEKEE come from the germline V gene (reference sequence). This CDR3 is 18 amino acids long. In DNA, the CDR3 is TGTGCCAGCAGTCTAATTGCAAAGGAAGCCAGGGGGCGGAAAAAGCAGTTCTTC. Amino acid sequence: CASSLIAKEARGRKKQFF.